This TCR beta chain was observed in a study of blood T cell repertoires in COVID-19. Study-wide context: In each case, the material was cDNA or gDNA derived from T cells, B-cell-depleted T cells, or PBMCs.

This CDR3 is 16 amino acids long. V shed 5 bases and J 0 bases; nucleotides not matched to a gene: 4. In germline, CDR1 is KGHSH, CDR2 LQKENI. Libraries were prepared by immunoSEQ multiplex PCR; TCRdb keeps only in-frame clonotypes and omits some of them. The sample carries under 60,000 clones, about 76% recorded once. This clone has a single count. The sample was peripheral blood. This receptor was identified in a human donor with active or convalescent COVID-19. The donor label of this sample is uncertain. The gene calls are TRBV18 and TRBJ1-1; 12 bases are a match to TRBD1. The CDR3 region has the DNA TGTGCCAGCTCAGGAGGGACAGGGGGCCTGAACACTGAAGCTTTCTTT. This sequence encodes CASSGGTGGLNTEAFF. Looking up the rest from reference TRBV18 and TRBJ1-1 gives the full variable domain: NAGVMQNPRHLVRRRGQEARLRCSPMKGHSHVYWYRQLPEEGLKFMVYLQKENIIDESGMPKERFSAEFPKEGPSILRIQQVVRGDSAAYFCASSGGTGGLNTEAFFGQGTRLTVV.